This T cell receptor (beta chain) is from a study of blood T cell repertoires in COVID-19. In the study overall: COVID-19 samples, acute and convalescent, were from the United States, Italy and Spain. Nucleic acid was either cDNA or gDNA, and it came from T cells, B-cell-depleted T cells, or PBMCs.

How the authors handled the data: Amplification of reference gene primers provided the estimated nucleated cell counts. Sequenced by immunoSEQ multiplex PCR; TCRdb stores in-frame clones only, minus some. V and J calls and clone size are those listed in that table; D and trimming were worked out from the DNA. The repertoire holds 150,000 to 200,000 clones, with 88% as singletons. Germline CDR1 and CDR2: MDHEN and SYDVKM. This CDR3 has 15 residues. V was cut by 3 bases and J by 10 bases, with 19 bases left in between. The clonotype was recovered from an older man with active or convalescent COVID-19. The chain employs TRBV28 and TRBJ1-5; D is possibly TRBD1 (6 bases). The sequencing input was peripheral blood. CDR3 coding DNA: TGTGCCAGCAGTTTTTTCGCAGGGGCGTCTCGACCCCAGCATTTT. This gives the protein CASSFFAGASRPQHF.